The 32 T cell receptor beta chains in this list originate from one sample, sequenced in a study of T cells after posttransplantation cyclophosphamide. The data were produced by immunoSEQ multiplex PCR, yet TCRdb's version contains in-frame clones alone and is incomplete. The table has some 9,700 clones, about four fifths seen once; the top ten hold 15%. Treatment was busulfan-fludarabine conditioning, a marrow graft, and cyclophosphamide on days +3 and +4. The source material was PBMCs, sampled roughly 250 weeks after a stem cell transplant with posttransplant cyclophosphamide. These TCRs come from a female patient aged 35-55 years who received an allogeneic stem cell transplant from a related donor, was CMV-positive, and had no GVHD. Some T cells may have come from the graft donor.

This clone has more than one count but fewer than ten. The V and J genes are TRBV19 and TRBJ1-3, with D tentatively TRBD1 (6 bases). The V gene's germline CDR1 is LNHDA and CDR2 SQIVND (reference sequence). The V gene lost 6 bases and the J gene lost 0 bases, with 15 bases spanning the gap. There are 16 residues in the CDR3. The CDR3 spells CASRALGHNSGNTIYF. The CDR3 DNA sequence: TGTGCCAGTAGGGCTTTGGGACACAACTCTGGAAACACCATATATTTT.

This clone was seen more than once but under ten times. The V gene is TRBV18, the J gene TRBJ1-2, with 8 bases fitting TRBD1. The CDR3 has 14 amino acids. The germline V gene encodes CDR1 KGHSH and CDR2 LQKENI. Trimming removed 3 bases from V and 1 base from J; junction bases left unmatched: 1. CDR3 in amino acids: CASSPTGDNYGYTF. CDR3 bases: TGTGCCAGCTCACCGACAGGGGATAACTATGGCTACACCTTC. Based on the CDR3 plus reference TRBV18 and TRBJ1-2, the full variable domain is NAGVMQNPRHLVRRRGQEARLRCSPMKGHSHVYWYRQLPEEGLKFMVYLQKENIIDESGMPKERFSAEFPKEGPSILRIQQVVRGDSAAYFCASSPTGDNYGYTFGSGTRLTVV.

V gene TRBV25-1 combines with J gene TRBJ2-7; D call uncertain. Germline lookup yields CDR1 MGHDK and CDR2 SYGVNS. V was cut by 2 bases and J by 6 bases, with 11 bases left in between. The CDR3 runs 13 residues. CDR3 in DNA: TGTGCCAGCAGTGAAGCCTGGGCTGTCGAGCAGTACTTC. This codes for CASSEAWAVEQYF.

The DNA of the CDR3 is TGCGCCAGCAGCTTGGACCTCTTGGGAGCCGAGCAGTACTTC. It yields the protein CASSLDLLGAEQYF. This chain joins TRBV5-1 and TRBJ2-7, with D maybe TRBD2 (5 bases). The germline V gene encodes CDR1 SGHRS and CDR2 YFSETQ. With 0 bases removed from V and 6 bases from J, the gap between germline ends came to 13 bases. This CDR3 region has 14 residues.

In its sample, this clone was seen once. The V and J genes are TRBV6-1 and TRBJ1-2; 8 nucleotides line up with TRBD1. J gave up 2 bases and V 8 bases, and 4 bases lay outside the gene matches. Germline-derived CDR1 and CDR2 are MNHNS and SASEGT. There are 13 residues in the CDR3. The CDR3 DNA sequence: TGTGCCAGCGGACAGGGTGAGAACTATGGCTACACCTTC. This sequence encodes CASGQGENYGYTF.

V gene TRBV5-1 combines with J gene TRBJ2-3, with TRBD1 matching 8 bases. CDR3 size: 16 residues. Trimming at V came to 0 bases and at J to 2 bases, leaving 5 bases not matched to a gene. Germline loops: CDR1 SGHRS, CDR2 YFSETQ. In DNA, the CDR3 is TGCGCCAGCAGCTTGGCGGGGGACAGGCCCACAGATACGCAGTATTTT. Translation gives CASSLAGDRPTDTQYF.

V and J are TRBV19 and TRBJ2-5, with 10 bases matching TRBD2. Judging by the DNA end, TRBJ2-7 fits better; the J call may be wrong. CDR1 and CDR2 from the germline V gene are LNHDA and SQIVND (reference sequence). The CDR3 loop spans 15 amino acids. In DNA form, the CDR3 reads TGTGCCAGTAGCCGTAGCGGGGGGAACTACTACGAGCAGTACTTC. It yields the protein CASSRSGGNYYEQYF.

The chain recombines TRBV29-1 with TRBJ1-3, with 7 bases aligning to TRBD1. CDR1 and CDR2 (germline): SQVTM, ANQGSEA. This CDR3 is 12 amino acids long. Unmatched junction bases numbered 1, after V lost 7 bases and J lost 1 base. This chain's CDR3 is CSAGQSGNTIYF. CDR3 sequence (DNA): TGCAGCGCGGGACAGTCTGGAAACACCATATATTTT.

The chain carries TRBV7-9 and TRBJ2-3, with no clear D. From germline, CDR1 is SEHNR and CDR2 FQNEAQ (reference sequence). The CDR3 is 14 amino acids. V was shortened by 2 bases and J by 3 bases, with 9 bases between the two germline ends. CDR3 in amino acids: CASSLSHITDTQYF. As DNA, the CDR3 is TGTGCCAGCAGCTTATCCCACATAACAGATACGCAGTATTTT.

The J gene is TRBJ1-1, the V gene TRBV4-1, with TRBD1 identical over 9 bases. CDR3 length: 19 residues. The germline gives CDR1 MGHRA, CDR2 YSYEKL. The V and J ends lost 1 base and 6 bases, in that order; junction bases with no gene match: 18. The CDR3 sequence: CASSQAAGQGYTIVAEAFF. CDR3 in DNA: TGCGCCAGCAGCCAAGCCGCGGGACAGGGTTACACAATTGTCGCTGAAGCTTTCTTT.

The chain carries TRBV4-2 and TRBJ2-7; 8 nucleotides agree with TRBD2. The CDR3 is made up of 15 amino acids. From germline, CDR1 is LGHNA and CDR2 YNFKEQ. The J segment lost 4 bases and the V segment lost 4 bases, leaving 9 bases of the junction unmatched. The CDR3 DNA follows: TGTGCCAGCAGCCCCCCCCAGCGGGGGTTGTACGAGCAGTACTTC. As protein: CASSPPQRGLYEQYF.

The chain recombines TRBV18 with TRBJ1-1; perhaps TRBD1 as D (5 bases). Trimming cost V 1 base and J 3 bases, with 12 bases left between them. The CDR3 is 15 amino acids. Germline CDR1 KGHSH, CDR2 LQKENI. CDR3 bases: TGTGCCAGCTCACCACGGGGGGGAAGGGACACTGAAGCTTTCTTT. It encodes CASSPRGGRDTEAFF.

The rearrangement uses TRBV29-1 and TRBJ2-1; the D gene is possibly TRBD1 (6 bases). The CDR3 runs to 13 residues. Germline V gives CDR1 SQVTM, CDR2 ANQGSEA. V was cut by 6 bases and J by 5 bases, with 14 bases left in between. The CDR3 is CSVLRTANNEQFF. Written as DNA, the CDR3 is TGCAGCGTGCTTCGGACAGCCAACAATGAGCAGTTCTTC.

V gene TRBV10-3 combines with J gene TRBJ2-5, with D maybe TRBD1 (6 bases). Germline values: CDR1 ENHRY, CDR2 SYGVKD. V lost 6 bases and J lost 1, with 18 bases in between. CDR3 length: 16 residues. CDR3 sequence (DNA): TGTGCCATCAGACCCGGGAACAGGGAGTTCCAAGAGACCCAGTACTTC. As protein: CAIRPGNREFQETQYF.

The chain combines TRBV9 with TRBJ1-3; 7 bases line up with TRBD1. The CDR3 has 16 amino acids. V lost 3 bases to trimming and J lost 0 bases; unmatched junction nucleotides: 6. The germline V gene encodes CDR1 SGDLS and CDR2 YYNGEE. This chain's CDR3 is CASSARTGNSGNTIYF. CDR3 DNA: TGTGCCAGCAGCGCCCGGACAGGTAACTCTGGAAACACCATATATTTT.

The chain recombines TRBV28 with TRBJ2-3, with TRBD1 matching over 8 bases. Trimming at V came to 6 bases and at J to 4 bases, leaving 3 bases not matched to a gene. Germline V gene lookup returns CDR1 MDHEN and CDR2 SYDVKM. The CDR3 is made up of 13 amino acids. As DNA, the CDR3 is TGTGCCAGCAGCAGACAGGGGCCAGATACGCAGTATTTT. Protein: CASSRQGPDTQYF.

CDR3 protein: CASSVDTPGGAKDTQYF. The CDR3 nucleotides are TGTGCCAGCAGCGTAGATACCCCAGGGGGCGCGAAAGATACGCAGTATTTT. The V and J genes are TRBV9 and TRBJ2-3; 8 nucleotides line up with TRBD1. The V and J ends lost 0 bases and 5 bases, in that order; junction bases with no gene match: 11. The CDR3 sequence is 17 residues long. Germline V gives CDR1 SGDLS, CDR2 YYNGEE.

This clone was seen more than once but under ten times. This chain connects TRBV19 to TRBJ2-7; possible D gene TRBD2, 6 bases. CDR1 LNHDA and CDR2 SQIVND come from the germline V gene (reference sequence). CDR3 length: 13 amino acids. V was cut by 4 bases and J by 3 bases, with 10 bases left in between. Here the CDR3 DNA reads TGTGCCAGTAGTAACCGGGGGAGCTACGAGCAGTACTTC. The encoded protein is CASSNRGSYEQYF.

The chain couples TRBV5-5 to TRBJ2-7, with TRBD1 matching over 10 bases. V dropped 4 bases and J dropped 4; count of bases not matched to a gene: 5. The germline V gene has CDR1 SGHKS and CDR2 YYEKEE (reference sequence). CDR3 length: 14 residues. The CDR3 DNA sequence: TGTGCCAGCAGCGACGGGACAGGGGAGTACGAGCAGTACTTC. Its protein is CASSDGTGEYEQYF.

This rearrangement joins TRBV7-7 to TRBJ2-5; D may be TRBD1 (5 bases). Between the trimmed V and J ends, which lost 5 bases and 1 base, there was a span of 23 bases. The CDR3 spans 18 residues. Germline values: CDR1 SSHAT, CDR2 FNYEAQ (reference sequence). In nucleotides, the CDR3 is TGTGCCAGCAGCACGCCTTTGCAGGGTGGCTGGCTCCAAGAGACCCAGTACTTC. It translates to CASSTPLQGGWLQETQYF.

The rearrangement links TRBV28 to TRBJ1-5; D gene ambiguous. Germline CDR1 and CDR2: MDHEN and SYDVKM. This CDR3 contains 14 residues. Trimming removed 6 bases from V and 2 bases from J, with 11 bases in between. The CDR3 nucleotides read TGTGCCAGCAGAGATCCCTACCGCAATCAGCCCCAGCATTTT. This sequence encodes CASRDPYRNQPQHF. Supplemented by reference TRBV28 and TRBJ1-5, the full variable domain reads DVKVTQSSRYLVKRTGEKVFLECVQDMDHENMFWYRQDPGLGLRLIYFSYDVKMKEKGDIPEGYSVSREKKERFSLILESASTNQTSMYLCASRDPYRNQPQHFGDGTRLSIL.

This CDR3 reads CASSTPRVLWTDTQYF. The CDR3 DNA sequence: TGTGCCAGCAGCACCCCCAGGGTACTATGGACAGATACGCAGTATTTT. This sequence joins TRBV11-3 and TRBJ2-3, with TRBD1 as a possible D gene (5 bases). The length of the CDR3 is 16 residues. V dropped 5 bases and J dropped 3 bases, with 18 bases sitting between them. CDR1 and CDR2 from the germline V gene are SGHNT and YENEEA.

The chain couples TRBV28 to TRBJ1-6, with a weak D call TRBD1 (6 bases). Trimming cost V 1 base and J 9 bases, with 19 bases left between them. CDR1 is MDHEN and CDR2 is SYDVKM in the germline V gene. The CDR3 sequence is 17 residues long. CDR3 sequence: CASSLLAGGRRGSPLHF. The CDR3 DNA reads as TGTGCCAGCAGTTTATTGGCGGGGGGCAGGAGAGGTTCACCCCTCCACTTT.

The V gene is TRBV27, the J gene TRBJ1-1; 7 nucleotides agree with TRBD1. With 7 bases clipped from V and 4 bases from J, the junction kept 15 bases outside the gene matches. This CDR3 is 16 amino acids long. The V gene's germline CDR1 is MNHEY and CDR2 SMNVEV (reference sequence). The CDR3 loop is CASTSTGVSLFTEAFF. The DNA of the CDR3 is TGTGCCAGCACCAGCACAGGGGTAAGTTTGTTCACTGAAGCTTTCTTT.

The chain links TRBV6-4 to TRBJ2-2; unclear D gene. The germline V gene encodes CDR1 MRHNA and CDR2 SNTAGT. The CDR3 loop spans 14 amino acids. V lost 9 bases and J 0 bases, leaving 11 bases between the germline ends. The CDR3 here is CASRLKTNTGELFF. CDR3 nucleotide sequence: TGTGCCAGTAGACTTAAAACGAACACCGGGGAGCTGTTTTTT.

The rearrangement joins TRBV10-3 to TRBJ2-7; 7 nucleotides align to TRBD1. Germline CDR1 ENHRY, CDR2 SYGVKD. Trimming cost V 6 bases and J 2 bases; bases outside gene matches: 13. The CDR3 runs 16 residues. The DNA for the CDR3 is TGTGCCATCAGACCAAACAGGGGAAGCCAAGCCTACGAGCAGTACTTC. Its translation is CAIRPNRGSQAYEQYF.

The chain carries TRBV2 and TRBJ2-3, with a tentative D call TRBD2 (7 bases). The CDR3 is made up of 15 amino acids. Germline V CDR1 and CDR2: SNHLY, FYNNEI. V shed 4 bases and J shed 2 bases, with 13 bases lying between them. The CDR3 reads CASSVAGDTTDTQYF. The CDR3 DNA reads TGTGCCAGCAGTGTGGCGGGGGACACCACAGATACGCAGTATTTT.

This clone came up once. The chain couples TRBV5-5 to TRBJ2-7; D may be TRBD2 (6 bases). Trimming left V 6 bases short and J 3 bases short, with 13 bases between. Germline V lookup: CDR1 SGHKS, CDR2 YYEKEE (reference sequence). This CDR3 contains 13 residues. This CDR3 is CASNHVTSYEQYF. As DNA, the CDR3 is TGTGCCAGCAACCATGTGACTAGCTACGAGCAGTACTTC.

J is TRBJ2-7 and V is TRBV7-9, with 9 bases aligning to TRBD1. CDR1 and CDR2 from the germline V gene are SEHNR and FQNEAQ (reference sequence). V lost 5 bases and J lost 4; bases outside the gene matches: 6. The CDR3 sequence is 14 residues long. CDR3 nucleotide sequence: TGTGCCAGCAGCCTCGACAGGGGGGTATACGAGCAGTACTTC. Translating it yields CASSLDRGVYEQYF.

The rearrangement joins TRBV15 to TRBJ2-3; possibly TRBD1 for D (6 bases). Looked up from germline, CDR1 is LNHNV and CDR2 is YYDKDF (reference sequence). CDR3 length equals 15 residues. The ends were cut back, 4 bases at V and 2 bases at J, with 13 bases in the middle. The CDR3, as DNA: TGTGCCACCAGCACCGACAGGTTCCTCACAGATACGCAGTATTTT. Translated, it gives CATSTDRFLTDTQYF.

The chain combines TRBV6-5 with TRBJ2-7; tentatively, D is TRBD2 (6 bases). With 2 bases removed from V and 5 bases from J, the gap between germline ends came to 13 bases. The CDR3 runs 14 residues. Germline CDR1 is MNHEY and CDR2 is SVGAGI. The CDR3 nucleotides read TGTGCCAGCAGTTACAGGCGGGGTTATAACGAGCAGTACTTC. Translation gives CASSYRRGYNEQYF.

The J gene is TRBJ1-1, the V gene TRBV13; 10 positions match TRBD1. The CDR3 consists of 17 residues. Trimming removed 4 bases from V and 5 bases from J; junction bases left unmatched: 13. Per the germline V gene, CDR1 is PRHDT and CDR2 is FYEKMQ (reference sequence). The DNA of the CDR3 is TGTGCCAGCAGCTCATTCCGGGACAGGGGACGAGATACTGAAGCTTTCTTT. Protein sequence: CASSSFRDRGRDTEAFF.